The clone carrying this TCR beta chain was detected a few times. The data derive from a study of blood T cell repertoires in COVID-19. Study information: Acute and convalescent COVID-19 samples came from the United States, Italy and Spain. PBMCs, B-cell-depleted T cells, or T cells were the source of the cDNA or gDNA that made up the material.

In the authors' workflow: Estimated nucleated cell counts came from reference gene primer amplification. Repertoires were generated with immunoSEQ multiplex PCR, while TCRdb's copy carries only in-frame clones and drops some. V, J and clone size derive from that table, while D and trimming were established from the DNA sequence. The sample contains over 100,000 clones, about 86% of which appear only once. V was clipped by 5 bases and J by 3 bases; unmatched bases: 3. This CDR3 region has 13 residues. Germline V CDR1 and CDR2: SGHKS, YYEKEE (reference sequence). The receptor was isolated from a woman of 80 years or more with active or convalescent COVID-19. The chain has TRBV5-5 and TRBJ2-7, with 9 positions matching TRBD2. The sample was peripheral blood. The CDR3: CASSGTSFYEQYF. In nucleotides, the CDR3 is TGTGCCAGCAGTGGGACTAGCTTCTACGAGCAGTACTTC.